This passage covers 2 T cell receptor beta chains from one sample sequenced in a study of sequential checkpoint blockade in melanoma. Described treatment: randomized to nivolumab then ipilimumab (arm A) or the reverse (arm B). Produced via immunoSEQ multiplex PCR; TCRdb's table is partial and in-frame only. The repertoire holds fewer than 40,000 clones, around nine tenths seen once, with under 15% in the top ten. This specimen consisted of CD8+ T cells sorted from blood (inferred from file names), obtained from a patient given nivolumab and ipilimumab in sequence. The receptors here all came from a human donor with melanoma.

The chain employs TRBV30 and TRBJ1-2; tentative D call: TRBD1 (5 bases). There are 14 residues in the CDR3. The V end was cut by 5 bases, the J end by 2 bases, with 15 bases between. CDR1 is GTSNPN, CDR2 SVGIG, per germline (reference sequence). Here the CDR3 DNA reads TGTGCCTGGCTACAGGTCCATAACAACTATGGCTACACCTTC. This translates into CAWLQVHNNYGYTF.

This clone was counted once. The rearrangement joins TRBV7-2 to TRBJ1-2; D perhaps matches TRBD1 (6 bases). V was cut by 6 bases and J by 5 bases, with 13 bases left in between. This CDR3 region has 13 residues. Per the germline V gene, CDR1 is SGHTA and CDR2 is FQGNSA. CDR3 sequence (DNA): TGTGCCAGCAGACGAGGACAGCTATATGGCTACACCTTC. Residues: CASRRGQLYGYTF.